Shown below are 17 T cell receptor beta chains from a single sample sequenced in a study of cytomegalovirus exposure and HLA in healthy donors. The PCR made use of 60 Vbeta and 13 Jbeta primers. TCRdb's table, derived via immunoSEQ multiplex PCR, lists solely in-frame clones and lacks some. Found here are more than 50,000 clones; the top ten clones hold about 9.1%. Sequencing was carried out using PBMCs. These receptors were obtained from a man between 50 and 59 years old in good health and CMV-seropositive.

With regard to this clone: The junction departs from the called germline gene at one end, perhaps through a read error. V and J are TRBV4-3 and TRBJ2-2; 9 positions agree with TRBD2. From germline, CDR1 is LGHNA and CDR2 YSLEER. The CDR3 sequence is 17 residues long. CDR3 nucleotides: TGCGCCAACAGCCAAGACACTAGCGGGTATCTCACCGGGGAGCTGTTTTTT. It encodes CANSQDTSGYLTGELFF.

The chain recombines TRBV4-1 with TRBJ1-2; TRBD1 might be the D (6 bases). The V and J ends lost 0 bases and 6 bases respectively, with 14 bases between them. Germline V gene sequence: CDR1 MGHRA, CDR2 YSYEKL. CDR3 length: 15 amino acids. The CDR3 DNA reads TGCGCCAGCAGCCAAGATAATATTGGGGGCAATGGCTACACCTTC. It encodes CASSQDNIGGNGYTF.

As concerns this clone: One junction end disagrees with the germline gene, perhaps due to a read error. The chain joins TRBV7-9 to TRBJ2-3; D is possibly TRBD1 (5 bases). The CDR3 has 16 residues. The germline V gene encodes CDR1 SEHNR and CDR2 FQNEAQ (reference sequence). The CDR3 coding sequence is TGTGCCAGCAGCTTAGGCCGGACAATTCGCACAGATAAGCAGTATTTT. Its protein product is CASSLGRTIRTDKQYF.

The J gene is TRBJ1-2, the V gene TRBV7-2, with D maybe TRBD1 (5 bases). The CDR3 is 14 residues long. Germline lookup yields CDR1 SGHTA and CDR2 FQGNSA. Trimming removed 5 bases at V and 9 bases at J, with 19 bases between. The CDR3 coding sequence is TGTGCCAGCAGCCAAGAGAGACAGACCGGTCGCTACACCTTC. It encodes CASSQERQTGRYTF.

This rearrangement joins TRBV7-9 to TRBJ2-2, with a possible D match to TRBD2 (5 bases). V lost 7 bases, J lost 0 bases, and 12 bases lay in between. The CDR3 totals 15 residues. Germline values: CDR1 SEHNR, CDR2 FQNEAQ (reference sequence). The DNA of the CDR3 is TGTGCCAGCACCCGAGGACTGACGAACACCGGGGAGCTGTTTTTT. Translated: CASTRGLTNTGELFF.

The V and J genes are TRBV19 and TRBJ1-2; 10 bases align to TRBD1. The J segment lost 8 bases and the V segment lost 8 bases, leaving 8 bases of the junction unmatched. The CDR3 is 13 amino acids. Germline V gives CDR1 LNHDA, CDR2 SQIVND (reference sequence). Written as DNA, the CDR3 is TGTGCCAGTCCCGGGGGGACAGGGGACGGCTACACCTTC. This encodes CASPGGTGDGYTF.

The chain is built from TRBV6-5 and TRBJ2-7; D might be TRBD2 (6 bases). V lost 2 bases, J lost 3 bases, and 11 bases lay in between. Germline V gives CDR1 MNHEY, CDR2 SVGAGI. The CDR3 is made up of 14 amino acids. In nucleotides, the CDR3 is TGTGCCAGCAGTTACCGGGGGATCGACTACGAGCAGTACTTC. Encoded protein: CASSYRGIDYEQYF.

The V gene is TRBV19, the J gene TRBJ1-5; tentatively, D is TRBD1 (5 bases). The V end was cut by 0 bases, the J end by 4 bases, with 10 bases between. CDR1 and CDR2 (germline): LNHDA, SQIVND (reference sequence). This CDR3 is built from 15 residues. This chain's CDR3 is CASSIDRGRNQPQHF. CDR3 nucleotides: TGTGCCAGTAGTATAGATAGGGGAAGGAATCAGCCCCAGCATTTT.

CDR3 bases: TGTGCCAGCAGCAAAACAGGGGGACCGGATGGCTACACCTTC. Translated, it gives CASSKTGGPDGYTF. J is TRBJ1-2 and V is TRBV5-4, with 8 bases aligning to TRBD1. Germline CDR1 reads SGHNT; CDR2 reads YYREEE (reference sequence). CDR3 length: 14 residues. After removal of 4 bases from V and 6 bases from J, the junction contained 8 bases not matched to a gene.

The V gene is TRBV28, the J gene TRBJ2-3; a weak D match, TRBD1 (6 bases). Trimming removed 6 bases from V and 0 bases from J, with 10 bases in between. In germline, CDR1 is MDHEN, CDR2 SYDVKM. The CDR3 is made up of 14 amino acids. The DNA of the CDR3 is TGTGCCAGCAGCGTAGGGGGAAGCACAGATACGCAGTATTTT. It is translated as CASSVGGSTDTQYF.

This CDR3 reads CASTVLGSRSQPQHF. DNA of the CDR3: TGTGCCAGTACCGTGTTGGGCTCCCGCAGTCAGCCCCAGCATTTT. The gene calls are TRBV19 and TRBJ1-5; D is unclear. Germline CDR1 reads LNHDA; CDR2 reads SQIVND (reference sequence). V was cut by 7 bases and J by 6 bases, with 19 bases left in between. The CDR3 is 15 residues long.

The V call is TRBV5-1, the J call TRBJ2-7; 11 nucleotides line up with TRBD2. The CDR3 has 14 amino acids. V gave up 2 bases and J gave up 5 bases; unmatched junction bases: 3. Germline V gene data show CDR1 as SGHRS and CDR2 as YFSETQ. The CDR3 reads CASSFSGGADEQYF. The CDR3 bases are TGCGCCAGCAGCTTTAGCGGGGGGGCCGACGAGCAGTACTTC.

The J gene is TRBJ2-2, the V gene TRBV30, with 10 bases that match TRBD2. The J segment lost 4 bases and the V segment lost 5 bases, leaving 4 bases of the junction unmatched. CDR3 length: 14 amino acids. Germline V gene sequence: CDR1 GTSNPN, CDR2 SVGIG (reference sequence). For the CDR3, the DNA is TGTGCCTGGGCGAGCGGGGGGGGCACCGGGGAGCTGTTTTTT. Residues: CAWASGGGTGELFF.

CDR3 in DNA: TGTGCCAGCAGTTTAGGACAGGGTACTGAAAAACTGTTTTTT. Protein sequence: CASSLGQGTEKLFF. The chain recombines TRBV27 with TRBJ1-4; 8 bases match TRBD1. V was pared by 2 bases and J by 7 bases, with 3 bases of the junction left unmatched. The CDR3 contains 14 residues. Germline V gene data show CDR1 as MNHEY and CDR2 as SMNVEV (reference sequence).

The chain carries TRBV29-1 and TRBJ1-1, with no clear D. Trimming took 4 bases from V and 0 from J, leaving 6 bases between them. Germline assignment: CDR1 SQVTM and CDR2 ANQGSEA. This CDR3 comprises 12 residues. The CDR3 spells CSVATVNTEAFF. DNA of the CDR3: TGCAGCGTTGCAACGGTGAACACTGAAGCTTTCTTT.

This chain joins TRBV18 and TRBJ2-1; TRBD1 is a possible D gene (5 bases). The ends were cut back, 2 bases at V and 1 base at J, with 6 bases in the middle. Germline assignment: CDR1 KGHSH and CDR2 LQKENI. The length of the CDR3 is 14 residues. CDR3 sequence reads: CASSPGQSYNEQFF. The CDR3 DNA is TGTGCCAGCTCACCAGGACAATCCTACAATGAGCAGTTCTTC.

The chain carries TRBV4-3 and TRBJ2-1, with a weak D call TRBD1 (7 bases). CDR1 and CDR2 from the germline V gene are LGHNA and YSLEER. V lost 4 bases and J 8 bases, leaving 18 bases between the germline ends. CDR3 length: 15 residues. The CDR3 protein is CASSLSRGRGDEQFF. CDR3 nucleotide sequence: TGCGCCAGCAGCCTCTCAAGGGGGCGGGGCGATGAGCAGTTCTTC.